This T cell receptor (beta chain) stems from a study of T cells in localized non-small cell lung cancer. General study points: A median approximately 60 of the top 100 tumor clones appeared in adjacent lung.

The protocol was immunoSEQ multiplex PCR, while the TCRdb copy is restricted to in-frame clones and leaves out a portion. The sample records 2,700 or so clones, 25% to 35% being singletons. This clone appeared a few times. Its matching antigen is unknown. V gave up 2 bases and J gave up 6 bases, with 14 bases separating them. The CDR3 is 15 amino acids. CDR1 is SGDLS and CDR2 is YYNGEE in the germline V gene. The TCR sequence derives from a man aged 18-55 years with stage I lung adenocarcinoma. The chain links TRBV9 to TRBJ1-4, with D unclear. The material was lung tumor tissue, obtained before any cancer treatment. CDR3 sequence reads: CASSVQQGPDEKLFF. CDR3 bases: TGTGCCAGCAGCGTCCAGCAAGGGCCGGATGAAAAACTGTTTTTT.